These 20 T cell receptor beta chains came from one sample sequenced in a study of CD8 T cells in ankylosing spondylitis. Whole-study results and caveats: Blood from ankylosing spondylitis patients appeared to carry a characteristic eight-variant TCR beta motif.

TCRdb reanalysed the 5' RACE reads using MiXCR and keeps one entry per CDR3 protein. The sample holds about 450,000 distinct CDR3 sequences; about 24% are singletons and the top ten take about 0.92%. These receptors have no known antigen. Sequencing input: blood, either unsorted or a sorted T cell fraction (not recorded which). These TCRs come from a male donor with ankylosing spondylitis.

V is TRBV7-2 and J is TRBJ1-5; a possible D gene is TRBD1 (6 bases). The V and J ends lost 1 base and 7 bases respectively, with 11 bases between them. The CDR3 is 14 amino acids. Per germline, CDR1 SGHTA and CDR2 FQGNSA. CDR3 residues: CASSLVRGAQPQHF. In nucleotides, the CDR3 is TGTGCCAGCAGCTTAGTTCGGGGGGCCCAGCCCCAGCATTTT.

The DNA for the CDR3 is TGTGCCAGCAGCCGACAGGGTAGTACCGGGGAGCTGTTTTTT. The encoded protein is CASSRQGSTGELFF. The chain has TRBV7-9 and TRBJ2-2; 7 bases line up with TRBD1. V lost 5 bases and J lost 5; bases outside the gene matches: 5. Germline V lookup: CDR1 SEHNR, CDR2 FQNEAQ (reference sequence). The CDR3 is 14 residues long. Based on the CDR3 plus reference TRBV7-9 and TRBJ2-2, the full variable domain is DTGVSQNPRHKITKRGQNVTFRCDPISEHNRLYWYRQTLGQGPEFLTYFQNEAQLEKSRLLSDRFSAERPKGSFSTLEIQRTEQGDSAMYLCASSRQGSTGELFFGEGSRLTVL.

The V call is TRBV6-1, the J call TRBJ2-3, with D maybe TRBD1 (5 bases). The CDR3 is 14 amino acids. V was clipped by 0 bases and J by 9 bases, with 13 bases between them. The germline gives CDR1 MNHNS, CDR2 SASEGT. The CDR3 here is CASSEAAGKKTQYF. For the CDR3, the DNA is TGTGCCAGCAGTGAAGCCGCAGGGAAGAAAACGCAGTATTTT.

This clonotype was counted a few times. The rearrangement uses TRBV11-1 and TRBJ1-2, with 10 bases lining up with TRBD1. CDR1 is SGHAT, CDR2 FQDESV, per germline (reference sequence). Trimming at V came to 8 bases and at J to 4 bases, leaving 13 bases not matched to a gene. CDR3 size: 16 residues. CDR3: CASATKPGQGIYGYTF. For the CDR3, the DNA is TGTGCCAGCGCGACCAAACCGGGACAGGGGATCTATGGCTACACCTTC.

This chain connects TRBV28 to TRBJ1-1, with D uncertain. The CDR3 contains 14 residues. V was clipped by 6 bases and J by 1 base, with 12 bases between them. The V gene's germline CDR1 is MDHEN and CDR2 SYDVKM. The CDR3 loop is CASSYMTGNTEAFF. The CDR3 DNA follows: TGTGCCAGCAGCTACATGACGGGGAACACTGAAGCTTTCTTT.

This clonotype was recorded at least ten times. This chain connects TRBV12-3 or TRBV12-4 to TRBJ2-2; tentatively, D is TRBD1 (6 bases). V gave up 11 bases and J gave up 4 bases, with 8 bases separating them. The CDR3 runs to 11 residues. This CDR3 is CAGQSTGELFF. The CDR3 DNA reads as TGTGCCGGACAGAGCACCGGGGAGCTGTTTTTT.

The gene calls are TRBV20-1 and TRBJ2-5, with D perhaps TRBD1 or TRBD2 (5 bases each). Trimming took 3 bases from V and 4 from J, leaving 18 bases between them. This CDR3 comprises 15 residues. Germline CDR1 DFQATT, CDR2 SNEGSKA (reference sequence). The CDR3 nucleotides are TGCAGTGCTAGGGACGCCGGGACCCCATTAGAGACCCAGTACTTC. Protein: CSARDAGTPLETQYF.

This clonotype was found many times. The chain carries TRBV11-2 and TRBJ1-1, with 7 bases that match TRBD1. The CDR3 runs to 13 residues. The germline V gene encodes CDR1 SGHAT and CDR2 FQNNGV. V lost 5 bases, J lost 5 bases, and 5 bases stayed unmatched. The CDR3 nucleotides read TGTGCCAGCAGCGACAGGGTTGGGACTGAAGCTTTCTTT. It translates to CASSDRVGTEAFF.

This clonotype was seen a handful of times. J is TRBJ1-4 and V is TRBV12-3 or TRBV12-4, with 11 bases fitting TRBD1. V gave up 6 bases and J gave up 0 bases; unmatched junction bases: 3. There are 16 residues in the CDR3. This CDR3 reads CASRRTGGTTNEKLFF. In DNA, the CDR3 is TGTGCCAGCAGGAGGACAGGGGGCACAACTAATGAAAAACTGTTTTTT.

This clonotype was observed a few times. This chain links TRBV20-1 with TRBJ1-4, with no clear D. The CDR3 is 12 amino acids. Trimming took off 1 base at V and 4 bases at J, with 4 bases between the two ends. Germline loops: CDR1 DFQATT, CDR2 SNEGSKA (reference sequence). This chain's CDR3 is CSARGGNEKLFF. CDR3 DNA sequence: TGCAGTGCTAGAGGGGGTAATGAAAAACTGTTTTTT.

The V and J genes are TRBV12-3 or TRBV12-4 and TRBJ2-1; D ambiguous. Trimming cost V 8 bases and J 0 bases, with 23 bases left between them. The CDR3 totals 18 residues. CDR3 sequence reads: CASCPTSLTTLSYNEQFF. The CDR3 DNA sequence: TGTGCCAGCTGCCCAACCTCCTTAACTACCCTCTCCTACAATGAGCAGTTCTTC.

This clonotype was detected only a few times. This chain connects TRBV20-1 to TRBJ2-3; D is undetermined. CDR1 DFQATT and CDR2 SNEGSKA come from the germline V gene (reference sequence). The CDR3 loop spans 14 amino acids. V lost 6 bases, J lost 0 bases, and 13 bases lay in between. The CDR3 protein is CSAAPGLSTDTQYF. The DNA for the CDR3 is TGCAGTGCAGCCCCGGGCCTAAGCACAGATACGCAGTATTTT.

This clonotype has only one observation. V usage is TRBV15 and J usage is TRBJ1-2; weak D call: TRBD1 (5 bases). Germline V gives CDR1 LNHNV, CDR2 YYDKDF (reference sequence). Trimming removed 4 bases from V and 2 bases from J, with 14 bases in between. The CDR3 runs 15 residues. DNA of the CDR3: TGTGCCACCAGCAAGTTGAAGGGGCAGAACTATGGCTACACCTTC. Protein: CATSKLKGQNYGYTF.

The sample holds a few counts of this clonotype. This rearrangement joins TRBV7-2 to TRBJ1-1; D uncertain. With 5 bases removed from V and 6 bases from J, the gap between germline ends came to 19 bases. CDR3 length equals 15 residues. Germline CDR1 and CDR2: SGHTA and FQGNSA. In nucleotides, the CDR3 is TGTGCCAGCAGCCCCCGTGAACAGACCGACTCTGAAGCTTTCTTT. It encodes CASSPREQTDSEAFF.

This clonotype was seen only a few times. This chain links TRBV20-1 with TRBJ2-5; perhaps TRBD2 as D (5 bases). The CDR3 spans 15 residues. Trimming took off 1 base at V and 1 base at J, with 13 bases between the two ends. Germline CDR1 and CDR2: DFQATT and SNEGSKA (reference sequence). The CDR3 coding sequence is TGCAGTGCTAGAGCTCCCGCGGCGGGCCAAGAGACCCAGTACTTC. This gives the protein CSARAPAAGQETQYF.

This clonotype was recorded at least ten times. This chain links TRBV11-2 with TRBJ1-6; D is perhaps TRBD1 (5 bases). In germline, CDR1 is SGHAT, CDR2 FQNNGV. Trimming removed 6 bases from V and 0 bases from J, with 24 bases in between. The CDR3 is 20 amino acids. CDR3 residues: CASSRNLEGMHSSYNSPLHF. In DNA form, the CDR3 reads TGTGCCAGCAGTCGTAACCTGGAGGGGATGCATAGCTCCTATAATTCACCCCTCCACTTT.

This clonotype was found a few times. CDR3 region: CASSLPTGQGEQYF. The CDR3 bases are TGTGCCAGCAGCCTGCCCACGGGACAGGGAGAGCAGTACTTC. V usage is TRBV6-2 or TRBV6-3 and J usage is TRBJ2-7; TRBD1 aligns across 9 bases. V lost 6 bases, J lost 7 bases, and 10 bases stayed unmatched. CDR1 and CDR2 (germline): MNHEY, SVGEGT. This CDR3 has 14 residues.

The gene calls are TRBV29-1 and TRBJ2-1, with 11 bases identical to TRBD2. V shed 3 bases and J 0 bases; nucleotides not matched to a gene: 7. This CDR3 is built from 17 residues. Germline V gene lookup returns CDR1 SQVTM and CDR2 ANQGSEA. CDR3: CSVELGSGRASYNEQFF. The DNA of the CDR3 is TGCAGCGTTGAGTTGGGTAGCGGGAGGGCCTCCTACAATGAGCAGTTCTTC.

This chain uses TRBV5-6 with TRBJ2-2; 9 bases are a match to TRBD1. The CDR3 sequence is 14 residues long. The V and J ends lost 4 bases and 6 bases, in that order; junction bases with no gene match: 4. CDR1 is SGHDT, CDR2 YYEEEE, per germline. This chain's CDR3 is CASSPDRGSGELFF. CDR3 nucleotide sequence: TGTGCCAGCAGCCCCGACAGGGGGTCCGGGGAGCTGTTTTTT.

V usage is TRBV18 and J usage is TRBJ2-5; D possibly corresponds to TRBD1 (5 bases). Germline lookup yields CDR1 KGHSH and CDR2 LQKENI. The V end lost 3 bases, the J end lost 5 bases, and 16 bases lay between the germline ends. This CDR3 is built from 15 residues. CDR3 loop: CASSPGRDQGETQYF. As DNA, the CDR3 is TGTGCCAGCTCACCGGGGCGAGACCAAGGGGAGACCCAGTACTTC.